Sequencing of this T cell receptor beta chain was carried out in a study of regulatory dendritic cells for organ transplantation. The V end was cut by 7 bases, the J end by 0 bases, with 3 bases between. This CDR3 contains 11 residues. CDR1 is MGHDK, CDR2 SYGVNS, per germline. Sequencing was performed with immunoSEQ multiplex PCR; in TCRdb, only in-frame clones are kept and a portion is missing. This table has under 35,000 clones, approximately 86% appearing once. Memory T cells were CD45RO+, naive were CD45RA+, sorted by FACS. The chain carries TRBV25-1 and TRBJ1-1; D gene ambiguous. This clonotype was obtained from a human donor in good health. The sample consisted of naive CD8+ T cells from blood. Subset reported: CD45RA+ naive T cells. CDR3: CASTVNTEAFF. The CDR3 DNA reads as TGTGCCAGCACGGTGAACACTGAAGCTTTCTTT.